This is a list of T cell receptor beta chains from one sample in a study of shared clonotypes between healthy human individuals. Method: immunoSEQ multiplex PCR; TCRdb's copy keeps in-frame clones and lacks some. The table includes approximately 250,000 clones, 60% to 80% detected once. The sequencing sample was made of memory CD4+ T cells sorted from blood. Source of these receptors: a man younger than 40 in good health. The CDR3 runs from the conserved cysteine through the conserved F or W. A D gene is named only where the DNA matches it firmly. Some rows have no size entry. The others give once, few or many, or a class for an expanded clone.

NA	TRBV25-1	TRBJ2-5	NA	TGTGCCAGCAGTGGGAGTGGTGAGACCCAGTACTTC	CASSGSGETQYF
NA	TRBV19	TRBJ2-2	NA	TGTGCCAGTAGTATAGCCGGGGAGCTGTTTTTT	CASSIAGELFF
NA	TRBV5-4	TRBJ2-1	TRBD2	TGTGCCAGCAGCTTGCCTGGGCAGGGGACTAGGTCCTACAATGAGCAGTTCTTC	CASSLPGQGTRSYNEQFF
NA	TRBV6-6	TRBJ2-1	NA	TGTGCCAGCAGTTACGACGGACGGTACAATGAGCAGTTCTTC	CASSYDGRYNEQFF
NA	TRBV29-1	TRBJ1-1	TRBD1	TGCAGCGTAGGACAGGGAGGCACTGAAGCTTTCTTT	CSVGQGGTEAFF
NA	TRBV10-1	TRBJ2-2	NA	TGCGCCAGCAGTGAGTCTGGACAGCCAAACACCGGGGAGCTGTTTTTT	CASSESGQPNTGELFF
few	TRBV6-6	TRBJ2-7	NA	TGTGCCAGCAGCCAGGCGGGACAGAGGGGGATTGAGTACTTC	CASSQAGQRGIEYF
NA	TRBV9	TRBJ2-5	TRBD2	TGTGCCAGCAGCGCCGAGACTAGCGGGATAGAGACCCAGTACTTC	CASSAETSGIETQYF
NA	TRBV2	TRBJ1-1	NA	TGTCGGGTGGCAGGGGCAGAGAACACTGAAGCTTTCTTT	CRVAGAENTEAFF
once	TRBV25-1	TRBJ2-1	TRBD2	TGTGCCAGCAGTACTCCGGGACTATTTTTCAATGAGCAGTTCTTC	CASSTPGLFFNEQFF
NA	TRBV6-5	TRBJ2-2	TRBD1	TGTGCCAGCAGATCCGGGACAGGGAACACCGGGGAGCTGTTTTTT	CASRSGTGNTGELFF
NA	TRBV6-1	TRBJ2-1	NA	TGTGCCAGCAGCCCACTACGGCTAGCCCACAATGAGCAGTTCTTC	CASSPLRLAHNEQFF
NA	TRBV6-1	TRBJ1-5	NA	TGTGCCAGTGGAGGGAATCAGCCCCAGCATTTT	CASGGNQPQHF
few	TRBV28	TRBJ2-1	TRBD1	TGTGCCAGCAGTTCCTACCGACAGGGCGGCGATGAGCAGTTCTTC	CASSSYRQGGDEQFF
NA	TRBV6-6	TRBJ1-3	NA	TGTGCCAGCAGTTCGGGGCCCGGCTCTGGAAACACCATATATTTT	CASSSGPGSGNTIYF
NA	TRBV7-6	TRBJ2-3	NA	TGTGCCAGCAGTCTTTACAGTAATAACGTCGGGGATACGCAGTATTTT	CASSLYSNNVGDTQYF
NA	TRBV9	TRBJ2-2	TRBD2	TGTGCCAGCAGCGTAGGACTAGCGGGAAACACCGGGGAGCTGTTTTTT	CASSVGLAGNTGELFF
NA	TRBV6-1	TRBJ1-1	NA	TGTGCCAGCAGTGCCCGAACACAGCTAGACTTAAGGGGGTCTGAAGCTTTCTTT	CASSARTQLDLRGSEAFF
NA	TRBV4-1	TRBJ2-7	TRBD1	TGCGCCAGCAGCCAACCGGACAGGTCCTACGAGCAGTACTTC	CASSQPDRSYEQYF
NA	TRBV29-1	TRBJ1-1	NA	TGCAGCGTCTCAGCCGAGCCCATGAACACTGAAGCTTTCTTT	CSVSAEPMNTEAFF
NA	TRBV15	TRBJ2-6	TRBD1	TGTGCCGCCGGGACAGGGAACTCTGGGGCCAACGTCCTGACTTTC	CAAGTGNSGANVLTF
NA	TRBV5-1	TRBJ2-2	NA	TGCGCCAGCAGCTTTGCGGGGAGAACGAACACCGGGGAGCTGTTTTTT	CASSFAGRTNTGELFF
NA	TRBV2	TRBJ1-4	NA	TGTGCCAGCAGTGTGACTAATGAAAAACTGTTTTTT	CASSVTNEKLFF
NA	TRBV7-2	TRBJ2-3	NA	TGTGCCAGCAGCTTAAATCGGCGGGATACGCAGTATTTT	CASSLNRRDTQYF
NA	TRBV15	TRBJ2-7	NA	TGTGCCACGGCAGTAGACAAAGGCTCCTACGAGCAGTACTTC	CATAVDKGSYEQYF
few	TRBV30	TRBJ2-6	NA	TGTGCCTGGAGTCCAGGGAGCCCTGGGGCCAACGTCCTGACTTTC	CAWSPGSPGANVLTF
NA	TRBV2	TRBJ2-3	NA	TGTGCCAGCAGGGAAATCACAGATACGCAGTATTTT	CASREITDTQYF
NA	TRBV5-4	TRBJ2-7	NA	TGTGCCAGCAGCTTGGGGGCCGATACCTACGAGCAGTACTTC	CASSLGADTYEQYF
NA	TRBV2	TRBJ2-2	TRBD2	TGTGCCAGCAGAGGACTAGCGGGAGTCCCCGGGGAGCTGTTTTTT	CASRGLAGVPGELFF
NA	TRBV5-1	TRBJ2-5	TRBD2	TGCGCCAGCAGCTTGGGAGGACTAGCGGGCGGTGGGGAGACCCAGTACTTC	CASSLGGLAGGGETQYF
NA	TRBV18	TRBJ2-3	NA	TGTGCCAGCTCACCCCTTGGGGGCGGTACGCAGTATTTT	CASSPLGGGTQYF
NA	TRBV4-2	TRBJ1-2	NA	TGTGCCAGCAGCGAGGGACAACCAAAGGGGTATGGCTACACCTTC	CASSEGQPKGYGYTF
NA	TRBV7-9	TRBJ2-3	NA	TGTGCCAGCAGCTTACAGGGAATAGATACGCAGTATTTT	CASSLQGIDTQYF
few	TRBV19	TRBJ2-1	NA	TGTGCCAGTAGTCCCCAGACCCGTGGTCTCACTGAGCAGTTCTTC	CASSPQTRGLTEQFF
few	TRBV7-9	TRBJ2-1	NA	TGTGCCAGCAGCTTAGATAGGGGTTCCGATGAGCAGTTCTTC	CASSLDRGSDEQFF
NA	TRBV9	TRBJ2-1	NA	TGTGCCAGCAGCGTATCTTCCCGGGACCCCGTCCATGAGCAGTTCTTC	CASSVSSRDPVHEQFF
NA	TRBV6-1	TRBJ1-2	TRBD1	TGTGCCAGCAGTCCGACAGGGAACTATGGCTACACCTTC	CASSPTGNYGYTF
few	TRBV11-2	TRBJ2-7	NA	TGTGCCAGCAGCTTAGGGGGGGATTTGCCCTACGAGCAGTACTTC	CASSLGGDLPYEQYF
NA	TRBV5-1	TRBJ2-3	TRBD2	TGCGCCAGCAGCGTTAGCGGGAGGAGCACAGATACGCAGTATTTT	CASSVSGRSTDTQYF
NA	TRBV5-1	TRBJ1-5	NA	TGCGCCAGCAGCCGCTCGGGGGTGGGCAATCAGCCCCAGCATTTT	CASSRSGVGNQPQHF
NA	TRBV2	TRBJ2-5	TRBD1	TGTGCCAGCGCTGGACAGGGACAAGAGACCCAGTACTTC	CASAGQGQETQYF
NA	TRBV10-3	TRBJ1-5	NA	TGTGCCATCAGTGAGTCCGTGGGCAGGGGAGTCGATCAGCCCCAGCATTTT	CAISESVGRGVDQPQHF